In its sample, the clone carrying this T cell receptor (beta chain) was seen many times. These data originate in a study of T cells in Graves' hyperthyroidism and ophthalmopathy. About the study: Pretreatment peripheral blood was obtained at initial diagnosis.

The ends were cut back, 6 bases at V and 2 bases at J, with 19 bases in the middle. This CDR3 is built from 17 residues. TCR beta CDR3 regions were amplified from RNA. First-round RT-PCR targeting the TCR CDR3 was performed with the HTBI primer set. TCRdb processed the multiplex PCR reads anew with MiXCR; each CDR3 protein has one entry. This table has 650,000 to 750,000 distinct CDR3 sequences, 13% to 15% appearing once. This clonotype was sampled from a woman between 18 and 29 years old with Graves' hyperthyroidism. The specimen was blood. The V and J genes are TRBV12-3 or TRBV12-4 and TRBJ2-2, with D possibly being TRBD1 or TRBD2 (5 bases each). In nucleotides, the CDR3 is TGTGCCAGCAGAACACCTCGGGACGGAGACAACACCGGGGAGCTGTTTTTT. Its translation: CASRTPRDGDNTGELFF.